These 5 T cell receptor beta chains share one sample of origin, sequenced in a study of T cell changes during pregnancy in multiple sclerosis. The method was immunoSEQ multiplex PCR; TCRdb's version includes in-frame clones alone and lacks a portion of them. Of more than 55,000 clones in the sample, roughly nine tenths were seen once. This specimen was peripheral blood, taken after pregnancy. The receptors come from a female donor in good health, enrolled as a control in a pregnancy study.

This rearrangement joins TRBV30 to TRBJ2-5; D perhaps matches TRBD2 (5 bases). Germline CDR1 GTSNPN, CDR2 SVGIG (reference sequence). Trimming took off 5 bases at V and 5 bases at J, with 12 bases between the two ends. The CDR3 extends over 12 amino acids. In DNA form, the CDR3 reads TGTGCCTGGGAGGGAATAGCGGAGACCCAGTACTTC. It specifies CAWEGIAETQYF.

This chain connects TRBV6-5 to TRBJ2-2, with 12 bases that match TRBD2. Trimming at V came to 1 base and at J to 6 bases, leaving 3 bases not matched to a gene. The CDR3 runs 16 residues. Germline V gene lookup returns CDR1 MNHEY and CDR2 SVGAGI. This chain's CDR3 is CASSYFLAGGPGELFF. CDR3 sequence (DNA): TGTGCCAGCAGTTACTTCCTAGCGGGGGGGCCCGGGGAGCTGTTTTTT.

This rearrangement joins TRBV30 to TRBJ2-6, with TRBD2 identical over 11 bases. V gave up 4 bases and J gave up 1 base; unmatched junction bases: 3. The CDR3 runs to 16 residues. Germline CDR1 GTSNPN, CDR2 SVGIG (reference sequence). The CDR3 nucleotides are TGTGCCTGGACTAGCGGGGGGCTTTCTGGGGCCAACGTCCTGACTTTC. Its protein product is CAWTSGGLSGANVLTF.

The J gene is TRBJ2-2, the V gene TRBV4-3, with 11 bases fitting TRBD2. J gave up 4 bases and V 4 bases, and 11 bases lay outside the gene matches. CDR1 and CDR2 from the germline V gene are LGHNA and YSLEER. The length of the CDR3 is 18 residues. CDR3 coding DNA: TGCGCCAGCAGCCCCCGGGTAGCGGGGGGGGCATCCACCGGGGAGCTGTTTTTT. This translates into CASSPRVAGGASTGELFF.

The chain is built from TRBV2 and TRBJ2-1; weak D call: TRBD2 (5 bases). This CDR3 region has 13 residues. Germline CDR1 reads SNHLY; CDR2 reads FYNNEI. V was trimmed by 8 bases and J by 7 bases, leaving 15 bases between them. CDR3 region: CASSENSVNEQFF. The CDR3 region has the DNA TGTGCCAGCTCCGAGAATAGCGTGAATGAGCAGTTCTTC.